The 18 T cell receptor beta chains below come from one sample, sequenced in a study of T cell repertoires in ileal Crohn's disease. Data came from immunoSEQ multiplex PCR; TCRdb stores just in-frame clones and leaves some out. The sample has about 3,800 clones; just under 85% are singletons. Sequencing used ileal tissue. Receptors were obtained from an adult with Crohn's disease.

The V call is TRBV30, the J call TRBJ1-1; 9 bases match TRBD1. Germline loops: CDR1 GTSNPN, CDR2 SVGIG (reference sequence). The V and J ends lost 5 bases and 4 bases, in that order; junction bases with no gene match: 14. The CDR3 is 16 residues long. CDR3 nucleotides: TGTGCCTGGCGACCCGGACAGGGGTTAGCGGGCACTGAAGCTTTCTTT. Translating gives CAWRPGQGLAGTEAFF. The whole variable domain, remainder taken from reference TRBV30 and TRBJ1-1, is SQTIHQWPATLVQPVGSPLSLECTVEGTSNPNLYWYRQAAGRGLQLLFYSVGIGQISSEVPQNLSASRPQDRQFILSSKKLLLSDSGFYLCAWRPGQGLAGTEAFFGQGTRLTVV.

This rearrangement joins TRBV5-1 to TRBJ1-1; D is possibly TRBD1 (5 bases). Germline V gene lookup returns CDR1 SGHRS and CDR2 YFSETQ. CDR3 length: 19 residues. The V and J ends lost 0 bases and 1 base respectively, with 22 bases between them. CDR3 residues: CASSLDTDRWGMRNTEAFF. The CDR3 region has the DNA TGCGCCAGCAGCTTGGACACCGACAGATGGGGAATGAGGAACACTGAAGCTTTCTTT.

This clone was seen just once. The chain employs TRBV7-2 and TRBJ1-5; no clear D gene. V was shortened by 5 bases and J by 4 bases, with 9 bases between the two germline ends. The length of the CDR3 is 13 residues. The germline gives CDR1 SGHTA, CDR2 FQGNSA. The CDR3 here is CASSTEQNQPQHF. The CDR3 DNA reads TGTGCCAGCAGCACCGAGCAAAATCAGCCCCAGCATTTT.

V usage is TRBV7-9 and J usage is TRBJ2-3; tentative D call: TRBD1 (5 bases). Germline V CDR1 and CDR2: SEHNR, FQNEAQ (reference sequence). Trimming cost V 5 bases and J 5 bases, with 14 bases left between them. The CDR3 covers 14 residues. The CDR3 sequence: CASSRDRTRDTQYF. CDR3 DNA sequence: TGTGCCAGCAGCCGAGACAGAACCCGAGATACGCAGTATTTT. The variable domain in full, completed from reference TRBV7-9 and TRBJ2-3, reads DTGVSQNPRHKITKRGQNVTFRCDPISEHNRLYWYRQTLGQGPEFLTYFQNEAQLEKSRLLSDRFSAERPKGSFSTLEIQRTEQGDSAMYLCASSRDRTRDTQYFGPGTRLTVL.

The gene calls are TRBV13 and TRBJ2-1; TRBD2 matches at 8 bases. V shed 0 bases, J shed 4 bases, and the junction held 11 bases outside the gene matches. The germline V gene has CDR1 PRHDT and CDR2 FYEKMQ (reference sequence). The CDR3 is made up of 18 amino acids. The CDR3 reads CASSLGFPTSGPYNEQFF. Written as DNA, the CDR3 is TGTGCCAGCAGCTTAGGATTCCCCACTAGCGGACCTTACAATGAGCAGTTCTTC.

The V gene is TRBV20-1, the J gene TRBJ1-1; TRBD1 might be the D (5 bases). Germline-derived CDR1 and CDR2 are DFQATT and SNEGSKA (reference sequence). V lost 3 bases and J 3 bases, leaving 5 bases between the germline ends. The CDR3 loop spans 11 amino acids. The CDR3 coding sequence is TGCAGTGCTAGCAGGGACACTGAAGCTTTCTTT. Residues: CSASRDTEAFF.

This sequence joins TRBV5-1 and TRBJ1-5, with TRBD1 matching 11 bases. Per germline, CDR1 SGHRS and CDR2 YFSETQ. CDR3 length: 15 amino acids. Trimming cost V 3 bases and J 4 bases; bases outside gene matches: 3. The CDR3 sequence is CASSSGTGGNQPQHF. The CDR3 region has the DNA TGCGCCAGCAGCTCGGGGACAGGGGGAAATCAGCCCCAGCATTTT.

This clone was seen a handful of times. The chain is built from TRBV30 and TRBJ2-7; 7 positions agree with TRBD1. The CDR3 covers 15 residues. Per germline, CDR1 GTSNPN and CDR2 SVGIG (reference sequence). The V gene end was trimmed by 0 bases and the J gene end by 3 bases; junction bases not matched to a gene: 8. The CDR3 bases are TGTGCCTGGAGTGTACGAGGGACAGTGTTCTACGAGCAGTACTTC. Translating it yields CAWSVRGTVFYEQYF. The whole variable domain, remainder taken from reference TRBV30 and TRBJ2-7, is SQTIHQWPATLVQPVGSPLSLECTVEGTSNPNLYWYRQAAGRGLQLLFYSVGIGQISSEVPQNLSASRPQDRQFILSSKKLLLSDSGFYLCAWSVRGTVFYEQYFGPGTRLTVT.

The chain employs TRBV5-4 and TRBJ1-2, with 7 bases fitting TRBD1. V trimming: 0 bases; J trimming: 6 bases; junction bases outside the gene matches: 8. CDR1 and CDR2 from the germline V gene are SGHNT and YYREEE (reference sequence). The CDR3 is 15 amino acids. The CDR3 nucleotides are TGTGCCAGCAGCTTGGCCACAATAAGGGGGCATGGCTACACCTTC. Translating gives CASSLATIRGHGYTF. The complete variable domain, with remaining parts taken from reference TRBV5-4 and TRBJ1-2, reads ETGVTQSPTHLIKTRGQQVTLRCSSQSGHNTVSWYQQALGQGPQFIFQYYREEENGRGNFPPRFSGLQFPNYSSELNVNALELDDSALYLCASSLATIRGHGYTFGSGTRLTVV.

This chain connects TRBV25-1 to TRBJ2-7; no reliable D call. Germline-derived CDR1 and CDR2 are MGHDK and SYGVNS. This CDR3 comprises 13 residues. V was pared by 10 bases and J by 0 bases, with 13 bases between. Written as DNA, the CDR3 is TGTGCCACCCAACTCGACAACTCCTACGAGCAGTACTTC. It encodes CATQLDNSYEQYF.

V usage is TRBV7-9 and J usage is TRBJ1-2; D call uncertain. Germline loops: CDR1 SEHNR, CDR2 FQNEAQ (reference sequence). The CDR3 consists of 14 residues. V lost 1 base and J 6 bases, leaving 12 bases between the germline ends. Written as DNA, the CDR3 is TGTGCCAGCAGCTTAGTCGAGCAAGCCCATGGCTACACCTTC. Amino acid sequence: CASSLVEQAHGYTF. Full variable domain (remainder filled in from reference TRBV7-9 and TRBJ1-2): DTGVSQNPRHKITKRGQNVTFRCDPISEHNRLYWYRQTLGQGPEFLTYFQNEAQLEKSRLLSDRFSAERPKGSFSTLEIQRTEQGDSAMYLCASSLVEQAHGYTFGSGTRLTVV.

The genes are TRBV5-6 and TRBJ1-2, with TRBD1 identical over 7 bases. Trimming took 3 bases from V and 5 from J; bases not matched to a gene: 7. CDR3 length: 14 amino acids. In germline, CDR1 is SGHDT, CDR2 YYEEEE. The CDR3 spells CASSSQGQKYGYTF. The CDR3 nucleotides are TGTGCCAGCAGCTCCCAGGGACAGAAATATGGCTACACCTTC.

This clone appeared a few times. The rearrangement uses TRBV29-1 and TRBJ2-1; TRBD2 is a possible D gene (5 bases). The CDR3 spans 15 residues. Trimming stripped 0 bases from V and 8 bases from J, with 17 bases between. CDR1 and CDR2 (germline): SQVTM, ANQGSEA. The CDR3 nucleotides are TGCAGCGTTGAAGATCTAGCCAGTCCAGGCGATGAGCAGTTCTTC. It codes for CSVEDLASPGDEQFF.

This clone was seen once. The rearrangement joins TRBV27 to TRBJ2-7; the match to TRBD1 covers 9 bases. V lost 0 bases to trimming and J lost 3 bases; unmatched junction nucleotides: 3. The CDR3 covers 15 residues. CDR1 and CDR2 from the germline V gene are MNHEY and SMNVEV (reference sequence). The CDR3 DNA is TGTGCCAGCAGTTTATCCCGACAGGGGGTCTACGAGCAGTACTTC. Encoded protein: CASSLSRQGVYEQYF.

The V call is TRBV11-2, the J call TRBJ1-4; the D gene is possibly TRBD1 (5 bases). The ends were cut back, 6 bases at V and 3 bases at J, with 14 bases in the middle. The CDR3 has 15 amino acids. Germline values: CDR1 SGHAT, CDR2 FQNNGV. This CDR3 reads CASSRSGRANEKLFF. CDR3 nucleotide sequence: TGTGCCAGCAGTCGGTCAGGGAGGGCTAATGAAAAACTGTTTTTT.

This clone was counted a few times. The CDR3 spells CASRPGTASGNTIYF. The CDR3 DNA reads as TGTGCCAGTCGCCCCGGGACAGCCTCTGGAAACACCATATATTTT. The V gene is TRBV19, the J gene TRBJ1-3, with 7 bases that match TRBD1. The V gene end was trimmed by 8 bases and the J gene end by 0 bases; junction bases not matched to a gene: 7. This CDR3 has 15 amino acids. CDR1 is LNHDA and CDR2 is SQIVND in the germline V gene (reference sequence).

This clone showed up just once. The chain has TRBV5-6 and TRBJ2-7; TRBD2 matches at 7 bases. Trimming removed 6 bases from V and 3 bases from J; junction bases left unmatched: 12. CDR1 is SGHDT, CDR2 YYEEEE, per germline. CDR3 length: 15 residues. As DNA, the CDR3 is TGTGCCAGCACCACCGTGGGAGGGGCCCACTACGAGCAGTACTTC. Protein: CASTTVGGAHYEQYF. Full variable domain (outside the CDR3, taken from reference TRBV5-6 and TRBJ2-7): DAGVTQSPTHLIKTRGQQVTLRCSPKSGHDTVSWYQQALGQGPQFIFQYYEEEERQRGNFPDRFSGHQFPNYSSELNVNALLLGDSALYLCASTTVGGAHYEQYFGPGTRLTVT.

This chain links TRBV6-5 with TRBJ1-2, with a possible D match to TRBD1 (5 bases). This CDR3 contains 14 residues. Per the germline V gene, CDR1 is MNHEY and CDR2 is SVGAGI. The V end lost 7 bases, the J end lost 5 bases, and 17 bases lay between the germline ends. CDR3 sequence: CASTSGLSGYGYTF. Here the CDR3 DNA reads TGTGCCAGCACGTCGGGACTCTCGGGATATGGCTACACCTTC.